One and the same sample provided the 5 T cell receptor beta chains below, sequenced in a study of blood T cell repertoires in COVID-19. Sequencing was performed with immunoSEQ multiplex PCR; in TCRdb, only in-frame clones are kept and a portion is missing. The sample comprises about 360,000 clones, approximately 82% of which are singletons, and 2.5% to 3.5% rests with the top ten. Specimen: peripheral blood. These receptors were collected from a man aged 25-40 years with active or convalescent COVID-19.

J is TRBJ1-5 and V is TRBV2; TRBD1 might be the D (5 bases). The CDR3 loop spans 13 amino acids. The germline CDR1 and CDR2 sequences are SNHLY and FYNNEI. The V gene lost 4 bases and the J gene lost 3 bases, with 7 bases spanning the gap. The CDR3 sequence: CASSAGNNQPQHF. The CDR3 nucleotides are TGTGCCAGCAGTGCAGGGAACAATCAGCCCCAGCATTTT.

This chain connects TRBV7-3 to TRBJ2-7; maybe TRBD2 (5 bases). The CDR3 totals 15 residues. The germline gives CDR1 SGHTA, CDR2 FQGTGA. Trimming left V 10 bases short and J 0 bases short, with 19 bases between. The CDR3 protein is CAITRAGFRSYEQYF. The CDR3 DNA reads TGTGCCATTACAAGGGCGGGCTTTCGCTCCTACGAGCAGTACTTC.

The rearrangement links TRBV7-8 to TRBJ2-7, with a weak D call TRBD2 (6 bases). This CDR3 has 12 residues. V was pared by 7 bases and J by 3 bases, with 10 bases between. CDR1 and CDR2 from the germline V gene are SGHVS and FQNEAQ. The CDR3 region has the DNA TGTGCCAGCATGCCCGGGGGCTACGAGCAGTACTTC. Its translation: CASMPGGYEQYF.

The J gene is TRBJ1-5, the V gene TRBV9; D remains ambiguous. The V end lost 0 bases, the J end lost 7 bases, and 5 bases lay between the germline ends. The length of the CDR3 is 12 residues. The germline V gene has CDR1 SGDLS and CDR2 YYNGEE. The CDR3 DNA reads TGTGCCAGCAGCGTAGTCAGACAGCCCCAGCATTTT. Protein product: CASSVVRQPQHF.

V is TRBV10-1 and J is TRBJ1-4, with TRBD1 matching over 8 bases. Looked up from germline, CDR1 is WNHNN and CDR2 is SYGVQD (reference sequence). CDR3 length equals 14 residues. V trimming: 9 bases; J trimming: 5 bases; junction bases outside the gene matches: 8. This CDR3 is CASFRGLRNEKLFF. CDR3 DNA sequence: TGCGCCAGTTTCAGGGGGCTCAGGAATGAAAAACTGTTTTTT.